This T cell receptor (beta chain) originates from a study of blood T cells in healthy people across ages. A second PCR of 7 to 11 cycles used a sample-barcoded 5' primer and a J-beta primer mix. TCRdb itself ran the 5' RACE reads through MiXCR, one entry per CDR3 protein. Of 850,000 to 1,300,000 distinct CDR3 sequences in the sample, 40% to 50% were seen once. Trimming shortened V by 10 bases and J by 1 base, and 11 bases separated the two germline ends. CDR3 length: 12 residues. Germline-derived CDR1 and CDR2 are MNHEY and SMNVEV (reference sequence). This clonotype has a handful of counts. This clonotype originated in a woman aged 60-70 years in good health. V is TRBV27 and J is TRBJ2-7; TRBD1 is a possible D gene (6 bases). The material sequenced was blood. As DNA, the CDR3 is TGTGCCACCCGGACAGAATCCTACGAGCAGTACTTC. Translation: CATRTESYEQYF.